This T cell receptor beta chain was sequenced during a study of shared clonotypes between healthy human individuals. Study-level results: Clonotypes that were shared across four donors made up roughly 5% of naive CD4 clonotypes. Naive subsets typically showed greater estimated richness than memory subsets.

A split of CD4+ cells into CD45RA+ naive and CD45RA-negative memory subsets was performed. In germline, CDR1 is LGHNT, CDR2 FRNRAP. This CDR3 contains 12 residues. V was pared by 6 bases and J by 7 bases, with 10 bases between. TCRdb keeps only in-frame clones here, not all; method: immunoSEQ multiplex PCR. Of 2 million to 3 million clones listed, 80% to 95% are singletons. With regard to this clone: Its antigen is unidentified.

V and J are TRBV12-5 and TRBJ2-1; D possibly corresponds to TRBD1 (6 bases). This clonotype was sampled from a man aged 18 to 35 in good health. Some clones in this sample may be carry-over from other donors' samples. Specimen: naive CD4+ T cells from PBMCs. Described subset: CD45RA+ positively selected. The DNA for the CDR3 is TGTGCTAGTGGCCGTACAGGGAATGAGCAGTTCTTC. Translation gives CASGRTGNEQFF.